The 17 T cell receptor beta chains below come from one sample, sequenced in a study of spatial heterogeneity in lung cancer. Time point denoted: blood at routine non-recurrence follow-up after resection. TCRdb reprocessed the 5' RACE reads with MiXCR, giving one entry per CDR3 protein. The sample lists nearly 95,000 distinct CDR3 sequences; 19% were seen once. The sequencing used PBMCs, collected at follow-up. The receptors stem from a male donor with early-stage non-small cell lung cancer.

Of note for this clonotype: One end of the junction does not line up with germline, which may come from a read error. The CDR3 sequence: CVSSLERGTGMSGANVLTF. CDR3 in DNA: TGTGTCAGCAGCTTGGAGCGCGGGACAGGGATGTCCGGGGCCAACGTCCTGACTTTC. This sequence joins TRBV7-2 and TRBJ2-6; TRBD1 matches at 9 bases. The CDR3 covers 19 residues. Germline CDR1 SGHTA, CDR2 FQGNSA.

This clonotype was observed a handful of times. The chain uses TRBV18 and TRBJ2-7, with D perhaps TRBD1 (5 bases). V lost 2 bases, J lost 5 bases, and 7 bases lay in between. The CDR3 has 12 residues. Germline V lookup: CDR1 KGHSH, CDR2 LQKENI. In nucleotides, the CDR3 is TGTGCCAGCTCACCAGGGGCCCACGAGCAGTACTTC. Its protein is CASSPGAHEQYF.

A few counts support this clonotype. The chain employs TRBV29-1 and TRBJ2-5; TRBD2 aligns across 10 bases. Germline V gene data show CDR1 as SQVTM and CDR2 as ANQGSEA. The CDR3 is 15 residues long. The ends lost 3 bases at V and 0 bases at J; junction bases unmatched: 4. CDR3 nucleotides: TGCAGCGTTGAGCTACTAGCGGGGTACCAAGAGACCCAGTACTTC. Its translation is CSVELLAGYQETQYF.

V is TRBV6-2 or TRBV6-3 and J is TRBJ2-2; 8 bases are shared with TRBD1. Germline V gene sequence: CDR1 MNHEY, CDR2 SVGEGT. V lost 5 bases to trimming and J lost 7 bases; unmatched junction nucleotides: 9. The CDR3 runs to 15 residues. In DNA, the CDR3 is TGTGCCAGCAGTCAGCCAGGGGGCGTCGACGGGGAGCTGTTTTTT. Translating gives CASSQPGGVDGELFF.

This clonotype has only a few counts. The genes are TRBV19 and TRBJ2-7; 9 nucleotides match TRBD1. The CDR3 runs to 15 residues. The V gene's germline CDR1 is LNHDA and CDR2 SQIVND (reference sequence). With V trimmed by 5 bases and J by 7 bases, 12 bases remained unmatched. CDR3 bases: TGTGCCAGTAGTGACCCCAGGACAGGGGTTCGGGAGCAGTACTTC. This translates into CASSDPRTGVREQYF.

This clonotype appeared a few times. The V gene is TRBV20-1, the J gene TRBJ2-3; possible D gene TRBD2, 5 bases. Germline values: CDR1 DFQATT, CDR2 SNEGSKA (reference sequence). There are 12 residues in the CDR3. Between the trimmed V and J ends, which lost 5 bases and 2 bases, there was a span of 8 bases. CDR3 protein: CSAPADTDTQYF. CDR3 in DNA: TGCAGTGCTCCAGCGGACACAGATACGCAGTATTTT.

This clonotype came up a few times. The J gene is TRBJ2-3, the V gene TRBV20-1, with a possible D match to TRBD2 (7 bases). Germline CDR1 and CDR2: DFQATT and SNEGSKA (reference sequence). V was pared by 4 bases and J by 4 bases, with 15 bases between. The CDR3 length is 14 residues. CDR3 protein: CSAKLGGPADTQYF. The CDR3 DNA reads as TGCAGTGCTAAACTCGGGGGGCCCGCAGATACGCAGTATTTT.

V usage is TRBV30 and J usage is TRBJ1-2; D is unresolved. V was cut by 1 base and J by 6 bases, with 24 bases left in between. CDR1 is GTSNPN, CDR2 SVGIG, per germline (reference sequence). This CDR3 has 17 residues. This CDR3 reads CAWSGERYSGGSNGYTF. The DNA of the CDR3 is TGTGCCTGGAGTGGGGAACGCTATTCGGGTGGATCGAATGGCTACACCTTC.

The table lists this clonotype with a few counts. The V gene is TRBV25-1, the J gene TRBJ1-4; a possible D gene is TRBD1 (5 bases). Trimming shortened V by 4 bases and J by 5 bases, and 11 bases separated the two germline ends. The CDR3 spans 14 residues. Germline V gene data show CDR1 as MGHDK and CDR2 as SYGVNS. As DNA, the CDR3 is TGTGCCAGCAGTGCCGCAGGGAGGAATGAAAAACTGTTTTTT. Its protein product is CASSAAGRNEKLFF.

This clonotype was found a few times. This chain links TRBV20-1 with TRBJ2-7; no definite D call. Germline CDR1 DFQATT, CDR2 SNEGSKA (reference sequence). This CDR3 has 11 amino acids. The V gene lost 3 bases and the J gene lost 0 bases, with 3 bases spanning the gap. The CDR3 loop reads CSASGSYEQYF. The CDR3 DNA reads TGCAGTGCTAGCGGCTCCTACGAGCAGTACTTC.

The genes are TRBV5-1 and TRBJ1-4; possibly TRBD1 for D (5 bases). The V gene lost 0 bases and the J gene lost 3 bases, with 12 bases spanning the gap. The CDR3 runs to 16 residues. The germline gives CDR1 SGHRS, CDR2 YFSETQ. CDR3 in DNA: TGCGCCAGCAGCTTGGGGGGGACCTCGCCTAATGAAAAACTGTTTTTT. It yields the protein CASSLGGTSPNEKLFF.

This clonotype was seen a few times. The chain is built from TRBV5-1 and TRBJ2-7; TRBD2 might be the D (8 bases). Trimming shortened V by 4 bases and J by 3 bases, and 23 bases separated the two germline ends. The germline V gene encodes CDR1 SGHRS and CDR2 YFSETQ. The CDR3 is 17 amino acids. The CDR3 region has the DNA TGCGCCAGCAGCCCCACAGGGGTGTCTAGCGGGTACTACGAGCAGTACTTC. It specifies CASSPTGVSSGYYEQYF.

This clonotype has at least ten counts. The chain links TRBV19 to TRBJ1-5, with D tentatively TRBD1 (6 bases). Germline V gives CDR1 LNHDA, CDR2 SQIVND (reference sequence). The CDR3 is 15 amino acids. V lost 8 bases, J lost 2 bases, and 16 bases lay in between. CDR3 DNA: TGTGCCAGTTCCCATGGGGACACCGGCAATCAGCCCCAGCATTTT. Residues: CASSHGDTGNQPQHF.

The V call is TRBV20-1, the J call TRBJ2-2; D remains ambiguous. The V end was cut by 3 bases, the J end by 2 bases, with 4 bases between. CDR1 DFQATT and CDR2 SNEGSKA come from the germline V gene (reference sequence). CDR3 length: 12 amino acids. The CDR3 nucleotides are TGCAGTGCTAGGTTTAACACCGGGGAGCTGTTTTTT. This gives the protein CSARFNTGELFF.

This CDR3 is CASSLAFMGTVNTEAFF. DNA of the CDR3: TGTGCCAGCAGCTTAGCGTTCATGGGGACAGTAAACACTGAAGCTTTCTTT. The V gene is TRBV7-8, the J gene TRBJ1-1; 7 bases line up with TRBD1. Germline values: CDR1 SGHVS, CDR2 FQNEAQ. Unmatched junction bases numbered 9, after V lost 0 bases and J lost 2 bases. This CDR3 has 17 amino acids. The full variable domain, its missing parts supplied by reference TRBV7-8 and TRBJ1-1, is GAGVSQSPRYKVAKRGQDVALRCDPISGHVSLFWYQQALGQGPEFLTYFQNEAQLDKSGLPSDRFFAERPEGSVSTLKIQRTQQEDSAVYLCASSLAFMGTVNTEAFFGQGTRLTVV.

Comments on this clonotype: The junction does not match germline at one end; this may be a read error. This chain links TRBV5-6 with TRBJ2-5; 8 bases fit TRBD2. The CDR3 is made up of 14 amino acids. Per the germline V gene, CDR1 is SGHDT and CDR2 is YYEEEE. The CDR3 here is CASSLGSGGETQYF. DNA of the CDR3: TGTGCCAGCAGTTTGGGATCGGGAGGGGAGACCCAGTACTTC.

This clonotype was detected only a few times. The chain recombines TRBV5-6 with TRBJ2-1; D may be TRBD1 (6 bases). The V end was cut by 5 bases, the J end by 7 bases, with 13 bases between. The germline CDR1 and CDR2 sequences are SGHDT and YYEEEE. The CDR3 contains 13 residues. DNA for the CDR3: TGTGCCAGCAGATCACAGGGTTGGAATGAGCAGTTCTTC. Its protein product is CASRSQGWNEQFF.